These T cell receptor beta chains were read from a single sample in a study of blood T cells in healthy people across ages. TCRdb reprocessed the 5' RACE reads via MiXCR and lists one record per CDR3 protein. The data contain about 590,000 distinct CDR3 sequences, roughly 31% of them singletons. Sample: blood. These TCRs come from a woman aged 80 or over in good health. Each CDR3 is given with its conserved first and last residue. Fields, in order: J gene, D gene, V gene, clone size, CDR3 protein, CDR3 DNA. The D gene is left open where the match is weak. Where a row states a size, it is once, few, many or the class of an expanded clone; other rows omit it.

>TRBJ1-1|-|TRBV4-2|-
CASSQDFGEGTEAFF
TGTGCCAGCAGCCAAGACTTTGGAGAGGGGACTGAAGCTTTCTTT
>TRBJ1-5|-|TRBV5-1|-
CASSLDGPGGQPQHF
TGCGCCAGCAGTCTGGACGGGCCCGGGGGGCAGCCCCAGCATTTT
>TRBJ2-7|TRBD1|TRBV9|many
CASSYGTGVTYEQYF
TGTGCCAGCAGCTATGGGACAGGGGTTACCTACGAGCAGTACTTC
>TRBJ2-5|-|TRBV27|few
CASSSSVTGYEQYF
-
>TRBJ2-2|TRBD1|TRBV11-3|few
CASSLDGQAVGELFF
TGTGCCAGCAGCTTAGACGGACAGGCGGTCGGGGAGCTGTTTTTT
>TRBJ1-6|-|TRBV28|-
CASSFEAPPELHF
TGTGCCAGCAGTTTTGAGGCGCCCCCGGAACTCCACTTT
>TRBJ2-7|TRBD2|TRBV20-1|many
CSARVGRGVSYEQYF
TGCAGTGCTAGAGTGGGTCGGGGGGTCTCCTACGAGCAGTACTTC
>TRBJ1-2|-|TRBV7-6|many
CASSLDPGYGYTF
TGTGCCAGCAGCTTAGATCCAGGCTATGGCTACACCTTC
>TRBJ2-7|TRBD2|TRBV30|once
CAGYWLAGGNEQYF
TGTGCCGGGTACTGGCTAGCGGGGGGAAATGAGCAGTACTTC
>TRBJ2-1|-|TRBV7-9|-
CASSSTIDGAFWQFF
TGTGCCAGCAGCTCAACGATTGATGGGGCCTTCTGGCAGTTCTTC
>TRBJ1-3|-|TRBV12-3/TRBV12-4|-
CASSLMSGNTIYF
TGTGCCAGCAGTTTAATGTCTGGAAACACCATATATTTT
>TRBJ1-2|TRBD1|TRBV6-5|few
CASSLTGTEADTF
TGTGCCAGCAGTCTAACCGGGACAGAGGCCGACACCTTC
>TRBJ2-7|TRBD2|TRBV7-9|once
CASSPLAGVPNEQYF
TGTGCCAGCAGCCCACTAGCGGGAGTCCCCAACGAGCAGTACTTC
>TRBJ2-1|TRBD2|TRBV20-1|many
CSTQWGGNEQFF
TGCAGTACCCAGTGGGGAGGGAATGAGCAGTTCTTC
>TRBJ1-6|TRBD1|TRBV15|many
CATSRELISVGQGMGMNSPLHF
TGTGCCACCAGCAGAGAGCTTATCAGCGTCGGACAGGGGATGGGCATGAATTCACCCCTCCACTTT
>TRBJ1-2|TRBD1|TRBV5-1|-
CASSWGQDGYTF
TGCGCCAGCAGCTGGGGACAGGATGGCTACACCTTC
>TRBJ2-3|TRBD1|TRBV5-1|-
CASSLGDRAAQYF
TGCGCCAGCAGCTTGGGGGACAGGGCTGCGCAGTATTTT
>TRBJ2-7|TRBD1|TRBV9|-
CASSTNSGGYEQYF
TGTGCCAGCAGCACAAACTCAGGGGGCTACGAGCAGTACTTC
>TRBJ2-7|-|TRBV5-4|many
CASSSPGTLESYEQYF
TGTGCCAGCAGCTCCCCCGGGACACTTGAGTCCTACGAGCAGTACTTC
>TRBJ2-3|-|TRBV7-8|many
CATQRDSDTQYF
TGTGCCACCCAGAGGGATTCAGATACGCAGTATTTT
>TRBJ2-7|-|TRBV12-3/TRBV12-4|-
CASSLRGNLYEQYF
TGTGCCAGCAGTTTACGGGGCAACCTATACGAGCAGTACTTC
>TRBJ2-3|TRBD1|TRBV2|-
CASSRDRATDTRYF
TGTGCCAGCAGTCGGGACAGGGCCACAGATACGCGGTATTTT